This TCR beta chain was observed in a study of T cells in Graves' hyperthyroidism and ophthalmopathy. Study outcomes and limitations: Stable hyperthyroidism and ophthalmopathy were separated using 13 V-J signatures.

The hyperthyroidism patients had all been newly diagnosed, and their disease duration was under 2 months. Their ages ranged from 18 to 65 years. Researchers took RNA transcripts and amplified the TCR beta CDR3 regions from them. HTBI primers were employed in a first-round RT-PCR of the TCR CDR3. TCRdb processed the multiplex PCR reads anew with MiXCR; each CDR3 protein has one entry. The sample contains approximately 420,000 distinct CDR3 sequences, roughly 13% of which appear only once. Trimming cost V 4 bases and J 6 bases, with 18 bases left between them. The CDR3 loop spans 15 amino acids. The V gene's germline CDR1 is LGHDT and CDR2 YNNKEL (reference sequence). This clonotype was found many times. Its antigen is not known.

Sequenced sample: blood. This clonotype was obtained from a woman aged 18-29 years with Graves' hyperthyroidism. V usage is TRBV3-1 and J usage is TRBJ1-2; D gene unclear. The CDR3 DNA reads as TGTGCCAGCAGCCTTTATATCACTGATGGGGATGGCTACACCTTC. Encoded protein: CASSLYITDGDGYTF.